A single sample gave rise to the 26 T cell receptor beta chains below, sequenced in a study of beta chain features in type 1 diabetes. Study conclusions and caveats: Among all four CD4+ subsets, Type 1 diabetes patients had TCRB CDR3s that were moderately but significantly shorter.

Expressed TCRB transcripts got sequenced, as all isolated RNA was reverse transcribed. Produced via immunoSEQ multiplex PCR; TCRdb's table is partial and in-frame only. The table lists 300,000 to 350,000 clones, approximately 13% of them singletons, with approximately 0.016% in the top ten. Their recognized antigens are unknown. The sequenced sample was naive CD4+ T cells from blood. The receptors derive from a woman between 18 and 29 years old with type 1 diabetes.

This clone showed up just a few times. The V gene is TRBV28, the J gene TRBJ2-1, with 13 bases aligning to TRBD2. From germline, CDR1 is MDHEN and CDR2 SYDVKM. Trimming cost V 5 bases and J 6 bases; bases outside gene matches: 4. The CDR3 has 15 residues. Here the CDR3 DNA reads TGTGCCAGCAGTACTAGCGGGAGGGCCCGCAATGAGCAGTTCTTC. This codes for CASSTSGRARNEQFF.

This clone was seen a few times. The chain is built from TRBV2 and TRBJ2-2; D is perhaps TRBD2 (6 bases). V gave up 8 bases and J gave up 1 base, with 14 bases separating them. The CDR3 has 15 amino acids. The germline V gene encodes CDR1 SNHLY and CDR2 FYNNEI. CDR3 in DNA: TGTGCCAGCCTCAAAGGCGGGAAGAACACCGGGGAGCTGTTTTTT. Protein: CASLKGGKNTGELFF.

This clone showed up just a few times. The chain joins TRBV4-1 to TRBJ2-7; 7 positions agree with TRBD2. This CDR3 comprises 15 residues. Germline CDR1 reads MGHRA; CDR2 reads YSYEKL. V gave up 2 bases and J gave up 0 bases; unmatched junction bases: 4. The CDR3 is CASSQLAALSYEQYF. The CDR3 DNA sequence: TGCGCCAGCAGCCAACTAGCGGCCCTCTCCTACGAGCAGTACTTC.

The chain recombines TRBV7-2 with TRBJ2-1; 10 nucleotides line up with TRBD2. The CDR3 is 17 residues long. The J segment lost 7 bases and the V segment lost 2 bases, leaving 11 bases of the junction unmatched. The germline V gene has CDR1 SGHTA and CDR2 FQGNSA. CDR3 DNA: TGTGCCAGCAGCTTACCCTATGTTGGTAGCGGGAGGAATGAGCAGTTCTTC. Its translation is CASSLPYVGSGRNEQFF.

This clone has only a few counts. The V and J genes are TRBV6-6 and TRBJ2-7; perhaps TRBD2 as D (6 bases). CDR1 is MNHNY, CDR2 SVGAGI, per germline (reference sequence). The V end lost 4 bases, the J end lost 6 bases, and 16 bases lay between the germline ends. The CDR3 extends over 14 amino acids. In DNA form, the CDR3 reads TGTGCCAGCAGTTTCCGACTAGTTGGGATCGAGCAGTACGTC. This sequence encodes CASSFRLVGIEQYV.

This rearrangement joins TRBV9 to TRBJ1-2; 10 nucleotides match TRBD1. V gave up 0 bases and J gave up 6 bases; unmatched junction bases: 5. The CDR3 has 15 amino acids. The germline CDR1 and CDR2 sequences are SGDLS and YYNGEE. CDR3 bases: TGTGCCAGCAGCGTAGCTGGGACAGGGGTCCATGGCTACACCTTC. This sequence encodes CASSVAGTGVHGYTF.

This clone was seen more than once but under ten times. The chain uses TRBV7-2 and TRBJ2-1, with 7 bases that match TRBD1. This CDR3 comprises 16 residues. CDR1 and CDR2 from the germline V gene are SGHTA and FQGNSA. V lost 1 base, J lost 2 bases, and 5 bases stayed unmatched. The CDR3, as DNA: TGTGCCAGCAGCTTAGAGGGACAGAACCCCTACAATGAGCAGTTCTTC. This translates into CASSLEGQNPYNEQFF.

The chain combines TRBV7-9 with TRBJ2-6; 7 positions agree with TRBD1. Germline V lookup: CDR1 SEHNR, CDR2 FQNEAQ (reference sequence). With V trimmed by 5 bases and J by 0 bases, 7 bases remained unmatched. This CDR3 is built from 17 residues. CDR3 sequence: CASSTGQAFSGANVLTF. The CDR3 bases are TGTGCCAGCAGCACTGGACAGGCGTTCTCTGGGGCCAACGTCCTGACTTTC.

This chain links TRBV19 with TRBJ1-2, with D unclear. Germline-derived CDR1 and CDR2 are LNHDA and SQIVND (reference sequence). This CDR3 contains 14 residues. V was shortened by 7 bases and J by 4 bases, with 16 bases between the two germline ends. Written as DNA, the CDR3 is TGTGCCAGTATCGGGAGGCCGTCTGCCTATGGCTACACCTTC. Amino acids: CASIGRPSAYGYTF.

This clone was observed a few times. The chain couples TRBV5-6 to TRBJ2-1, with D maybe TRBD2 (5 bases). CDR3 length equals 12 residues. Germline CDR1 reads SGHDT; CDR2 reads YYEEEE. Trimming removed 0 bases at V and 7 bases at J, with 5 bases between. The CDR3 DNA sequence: TGTGCCAGCAGCTTGGGAGGGAATGAGCAGTTCTTC. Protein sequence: CASSLGGNEQFF.

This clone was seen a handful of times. The chain's CDR3 is CASSGLGQGAIRQFF. CDR3 DNA: TGTGCCAGCAGTGGTCTGGGACAGGGGGCGATACGGCAGTTCTTC. The chain employs TRBV2 and TRBJ2-1, with 12 bases aligning to TRBD1. The J segment lost 12 bases and the V segment lost 4 bases, leaving 10 bases of the junction unmatched. CDR3 size: 15 residues. Germline lookup yields CDR1 SNHLY and CDR2 FYNNEI.

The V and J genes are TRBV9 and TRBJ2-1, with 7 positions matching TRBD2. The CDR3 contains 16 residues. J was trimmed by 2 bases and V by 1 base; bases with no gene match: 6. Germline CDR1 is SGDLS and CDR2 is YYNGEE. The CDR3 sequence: CASSVLGLAAYNEQFF. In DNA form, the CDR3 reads TGTGCCAGCAGCGTATTAGGGCTAGCGGCCTACAATGAGCAGTTCTTC. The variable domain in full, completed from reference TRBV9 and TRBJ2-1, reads DSGVTQTPKHLITATGQRVTLRCSPRSGDLSVYWYQQSLDQGLQFLIQYYNGEERAKGNILERFSAQQFPDLHSELNLSSLELGDSALYFCASSVLGLAAYNEQFFGPGTRLTVL.

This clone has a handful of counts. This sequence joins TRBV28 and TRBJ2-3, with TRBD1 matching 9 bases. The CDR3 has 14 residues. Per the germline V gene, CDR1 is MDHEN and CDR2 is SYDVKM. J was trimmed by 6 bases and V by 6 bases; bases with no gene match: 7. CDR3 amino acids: CASSIQGAGDTQYF. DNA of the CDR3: TGTGCCAGCAGCATACAGGGGGCTGGGGATACGCAGTATTTT. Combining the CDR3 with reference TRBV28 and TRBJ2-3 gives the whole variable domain DVKVTQSSRYLVKRTGEKVFLECVQDMDHENMFWYRQDPGLGLRLIYFSYDVKMKEKGDIPEGYSVSREKKERFSLILESASTNQTSMYLCASSIQGAGDTQYFGPGTRLTVL.

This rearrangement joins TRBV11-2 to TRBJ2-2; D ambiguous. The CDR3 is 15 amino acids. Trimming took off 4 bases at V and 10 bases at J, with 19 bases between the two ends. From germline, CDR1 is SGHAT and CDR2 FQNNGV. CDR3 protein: CASSSSGSGSTELFF. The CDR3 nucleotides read TGTGCCAGCAGCTCCTCAGGATCAGGTTCTACGGAGCTGTTTTTT. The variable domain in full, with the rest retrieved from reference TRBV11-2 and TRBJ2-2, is EAGVAQSPRYKIIEKRQSVAFWCNPISGHATLYWYQQILGQGPKLLIQFQNNGVVDDSQLPKDRFSAERLKGVDSTLKIQPAKLEDSAVYLCASSSSGSGSTELFFGEGSRLTVL.

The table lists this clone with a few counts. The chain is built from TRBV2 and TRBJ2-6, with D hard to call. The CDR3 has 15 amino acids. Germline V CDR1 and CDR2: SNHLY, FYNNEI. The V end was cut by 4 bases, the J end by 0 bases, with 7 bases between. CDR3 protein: CASSVLSSGANVLTF. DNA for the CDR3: TGTGCCAGCAGTGTTTTGAGCTCTGGGGCCAACGTCCTGACTTTC.

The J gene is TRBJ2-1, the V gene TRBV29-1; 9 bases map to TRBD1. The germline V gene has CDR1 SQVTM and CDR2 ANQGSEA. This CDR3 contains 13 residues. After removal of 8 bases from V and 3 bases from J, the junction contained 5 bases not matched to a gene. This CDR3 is CSSTGGNYNEQFF. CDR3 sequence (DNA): TGCAGCTCAACAGGGGGCAACTACAATGAGCAGTTCTTC.

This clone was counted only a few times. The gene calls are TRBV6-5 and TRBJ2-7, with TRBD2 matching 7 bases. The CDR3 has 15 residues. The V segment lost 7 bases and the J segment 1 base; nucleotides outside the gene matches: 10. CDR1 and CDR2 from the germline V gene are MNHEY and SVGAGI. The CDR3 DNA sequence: TGTGCCAGCAAGGCGGCGGGAGATCAATCCTACGAGCAGTACGTC. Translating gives CASKAAGDQSYEQYV.

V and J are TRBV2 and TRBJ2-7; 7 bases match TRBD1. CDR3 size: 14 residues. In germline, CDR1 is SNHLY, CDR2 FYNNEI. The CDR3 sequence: CASSVRETGAHWDV. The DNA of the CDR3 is TGTGCCAGCAGTGTGAGAGAAACAGGGGCACACTGGGACGTC.

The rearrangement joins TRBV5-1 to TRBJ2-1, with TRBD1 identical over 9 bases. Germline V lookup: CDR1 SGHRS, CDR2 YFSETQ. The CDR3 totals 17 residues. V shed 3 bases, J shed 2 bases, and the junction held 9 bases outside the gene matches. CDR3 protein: CASSSPSTGGTYNEQFF. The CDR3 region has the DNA TGCGCCAGCAGCTCCCCTAGCACAGGGGGCACCTACAATGAGCAGTTCTTC.

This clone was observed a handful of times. CDR3 sequence (DNA): TGTGCCAGCAGCTTTACGACAGGGGTAGATACGCAGTATTTT. Translating it yields CASSFTTGVDTQYF. The V and J genes are TRBV5-4 and TRBJ2-3; 8 positions match TRBD1. J gave up 5 bases and V 2 bases, and 4 bases lay outside the gene matches. The CDR3 loop spans 14 amino acids. CDR1 is SGHNT and CDR2 is YYREEE in the germline V gene (reference sequence).

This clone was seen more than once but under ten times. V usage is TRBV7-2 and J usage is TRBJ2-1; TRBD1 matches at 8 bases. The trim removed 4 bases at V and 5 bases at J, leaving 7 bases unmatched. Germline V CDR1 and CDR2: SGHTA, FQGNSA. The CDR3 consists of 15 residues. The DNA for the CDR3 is TGTGCCAGCAGCTCGAGGCGACAGGGGAACAATGAGCAGTTCTTC. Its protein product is CASSSRRQGNNEQFF.

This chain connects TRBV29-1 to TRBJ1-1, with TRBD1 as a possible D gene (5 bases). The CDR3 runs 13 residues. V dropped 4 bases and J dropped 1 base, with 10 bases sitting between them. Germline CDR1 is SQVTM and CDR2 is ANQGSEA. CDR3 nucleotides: TGCAGCGTTGTGCGGGACGGGAACACTGAAGCTTTCTTT. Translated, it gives CSVVRDGNTEAFF.

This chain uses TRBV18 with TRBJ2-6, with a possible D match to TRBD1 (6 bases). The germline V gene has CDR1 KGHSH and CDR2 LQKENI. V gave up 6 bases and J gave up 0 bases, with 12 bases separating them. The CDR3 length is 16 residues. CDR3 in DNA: TGTGCCAGCTCTTCAGGACAGATCTCTGGGGCCAACGTCCTGACTTTC. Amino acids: CASSSGQISGANVLTF.

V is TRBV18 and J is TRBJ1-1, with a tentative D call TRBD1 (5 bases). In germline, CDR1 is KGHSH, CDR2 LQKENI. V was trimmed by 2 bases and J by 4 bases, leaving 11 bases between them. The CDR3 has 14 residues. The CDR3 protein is CASSPSREGTEAFF. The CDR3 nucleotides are TGTGCCAGCTCACCAAGCAGGGAGGGCACTGAAGCTTTCTTT.

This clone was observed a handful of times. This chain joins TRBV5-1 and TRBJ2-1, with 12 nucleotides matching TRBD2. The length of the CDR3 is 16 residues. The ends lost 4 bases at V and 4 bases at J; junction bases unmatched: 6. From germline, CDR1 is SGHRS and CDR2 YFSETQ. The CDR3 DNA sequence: TGCGCCAGCAGCACCGCCGGGACTAGCGGGTACAATGAGCAGTTCTTC. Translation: CASSTAGTSGYNEQFF. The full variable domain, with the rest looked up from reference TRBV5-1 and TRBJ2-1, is KAGVTQTPRYLIKTRGQQVTLSCSPISGHRSVSWYQQTPGQGLQFLFEYFSETQRNKGNFPGRFSGRQFSNSRSEMNVSTLELGDSALYLCASSTAGTSGYNEQFFGPGTRLTVL.

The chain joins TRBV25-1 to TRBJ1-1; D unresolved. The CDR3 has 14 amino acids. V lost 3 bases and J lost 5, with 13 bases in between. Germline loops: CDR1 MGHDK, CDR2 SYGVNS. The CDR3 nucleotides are TGTGCCAGCAGTGACGTCGTAGGAGATACTGAAGCTTTCTTT. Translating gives CASSDVVGDTEAFF. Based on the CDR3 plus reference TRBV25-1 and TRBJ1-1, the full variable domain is EADIYQTPRYLVIGTGKKITLECSQTMGHDKMYWYQQDPGMELHLIHYSYGVNSTEKGDLSSESTVSRIRTEHFPLTLESARPSHTSQYLCASSDVVGDTEAFFGQGTRLTVV.